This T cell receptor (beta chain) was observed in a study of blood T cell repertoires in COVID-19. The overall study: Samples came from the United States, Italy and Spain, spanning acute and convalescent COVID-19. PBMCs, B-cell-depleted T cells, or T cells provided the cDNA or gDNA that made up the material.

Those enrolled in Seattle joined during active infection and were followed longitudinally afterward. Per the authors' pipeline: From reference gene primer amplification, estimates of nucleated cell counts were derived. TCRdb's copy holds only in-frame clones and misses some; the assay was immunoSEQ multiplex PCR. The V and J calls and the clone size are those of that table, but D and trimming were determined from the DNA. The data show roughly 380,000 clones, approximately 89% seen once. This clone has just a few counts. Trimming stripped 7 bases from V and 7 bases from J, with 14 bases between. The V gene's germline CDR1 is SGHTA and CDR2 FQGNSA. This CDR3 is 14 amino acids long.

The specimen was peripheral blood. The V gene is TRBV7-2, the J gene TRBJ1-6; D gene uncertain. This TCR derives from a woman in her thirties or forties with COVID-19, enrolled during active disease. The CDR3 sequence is CASTRRGNNSPLHF. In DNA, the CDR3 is TGTGCCAGCACTCGACGAGGGAACAATTCACCCCTCCACTTT.